This record concerns one T cell receptor beta chain sequence. This clonotype was counted ten times or more. No antigen is known for it. No base-level quality is on record; no much larger clone is a single base apart. The label giving this sample's treatment or condition can be read as: live attenuated yellow fever vaccine strain. Two biological replicates of bulk PBMCs were collected at each blood-draw timepoint. PBMCs were isolated from peripheral blood using a standard Ficoll-Paque protocol. TriZol was used to extract RNA from bulk PBMCs, from CD4 and CD8 fractions, and from dextramer-positive and dextramer-negative fractions. These data are taken from a study of T cells after yellow fever vaccination (dated by TCRdb to 2018 to 2020). About the investigation overall: The SMART-Seq v4 Ultra Low Input RNA kit was used to prepare libraries from fractions with low cell numbers. Bulk TCR alpha and beta repertoires were sequenced longitudinally to track T-cell clones before and after primary and booster YFV17D yellow fever vaccination. Two healthy male donors made up the cohort, one aged 18 to 29 years and the other aged 30 to 40 years. Blood samples were taken at several timepoints before and after primary and secondary immunization, and bulk PBMC replicates and cell subsets were isolated.

Via the germline V gene (reference sequence), CDR1 is MNHEY and CDR2 SMNVEV. Its CDR3 holds 16 amino acids, cysteine through phenylalanine. Only the CDR3 DNA stays, 48 bases, in frame from base 1. V has 4 bases trimmed and J has 0 bases trimmed; junction bases matching no gene number 6. Reads for this sample came from an Illumina NovaSeq 6000. Synthesis of TCR cDNA relied on 5'RACE template switching, a step that introduced a universal primer site along with unique molecular identifiers. cDNA synthesis was primed from both the TCR alpha and TCR beta constant segments. Library amplification used two PCR steps, and the second PCR step added sample barcodes and sequencing adapters. Sequencing of libraries was performed on Illumina HiSeq 2500 (2x100 bp) or NovaSeq (2x150 bp). As for how the authors treated the data: MIGEC was used to demultiplex reads and collapse the reads into UMI consensus sequences, and MiXCR was used for V(D)J alignment. Vaccine-responding clonotypes were identified with edgeR using replicate PBMC samples, with FDR below 0.01 and a log2 fold change above 5 up to day 15 being required. Bulk clonotypes were assigned CD4 or CD8 identity according to which sequenced CD4 or CD8 repertoire held them at higher abundance. Clones were called with MiXCR by TCRdb after fastp trimmed the public reads at Q25, and only in-frame beta chains were retained. Rows with a matching CDR3 protein are joined into one entry that keeps the most common DNA and genes. The V and J calls come from TCRdb's annotation, not from the publication. Present in this sample are more than 200,000 distinct CDR3 sequences, about 3.9% of which were seen just once. The top ten hold approximately 18% of the sample.

Overall results and qualifications from the work: The secondary T-cell response was found to be weaker but faster than the primary response, with a peak reached on day 5 rather than on day 15. Computational filtering was needed because FACS-sorted repertoires could contain abundant contaminating clonotypes from the bulk population. After the booster, most clones that had expanded after primary vaccination were detected again (roughly 96% of CD4 and about 88% of CD8), suggesting broad maintenance of memory. A small share of clonotypes occurred in both CD4 and CD8 compartments, likely arising from convergent recombination. The study included only a couple of donors, which limits how far the findings can be generalized.

The origin of this receptor is a man between 18 and 35 years old who received the YFV17D yellow fever vaccine. The V and J segments used are TRBV27 and TRBJ2-1, and 7 junction bases match TRBD2. Sample: PBMCs, taken 15 days after the yellow fever booster vaccination. For the CDR3, the sequence is CASSSGSGRSYNEQFF. The DNA sequence reads TGTGCCAGCAGTTCGGGTAGCGGGCGCTCCTACAATGAGCAGTTCTTC.